The 25 T cell receptor beta chains below come from one sample, sequenced in a study of T-cell memory formation after mild COVID-19. One entry per CDR3 protein, called by TCRdb with MiXCR from the 5' RACE reads. The data show about 240,000 distinct CDR3 sequences, approximately 9% seen once. Sequencing input: PBMCs or a T cell subset sorted from them (not recorded which). The receptor set was obtained from a young man who had mild COVID-19 (a few samples of this study predate the infection). Cell type and time point are not known.

V and J are TRBV24-1 and TRBJ2-7, with TRBD1 identical over 11 bases. The CDR3 is 17 residues long. The junction had 6 bases not matched to a gene; V was cut back by 2 bases and J by 1 base. Germline-derived CDR1 and CDR2 are KGHDR and SFDVKD. The CDR3 region has the DNA TGTGCCACCAGTGATTCGAAGGGACAGGGGGTGTCCTACGAGCAGTACGTC. Protein sequence: CATSDSKGQGVSYEQYV.

In this sample, this clonotype turned up many times. This chain links TRBV5-5 with TRBJ2-2; D not resolved. With 2 bases removed from V and 8 bases from J, the gap between germline ends came to 4 bases. CDR3 length: 11 residues. Germline-derived CDR1 and CDR2 are SGHKS and YYEKEE (reference sequence). The CDR3 loop is CASSFPGELFF. In DNA form, the CDR3 reads TGTGCCAGCAGCTTCCCGGGGGAGCTGTTTTTT.

This clonotype was observed a handful of times. The chain has TRBV7-2 and TRBJ2-5; D possibly matches TRBD1 or TRBD2 (6 bases each). CDR3 length: 16 amino acids. V lost 1 base to trimming and J lost 4 bases, with 16 bases between them. Germline lookup yields CDR1 SGHTA and CDR2 FQGNSA. The CDR3 region is CASSLVAGGVIETQYF. The CDR3 DNA sequence: TGTGCCAGCAGCTTAGTTGCCGGGGGCGTTATAGAGACCCAGTACTTC.

V gene TRBV7-3 combines with J gene TRBJ2-2, with a weak D call TRBD2 (5 bases). Germline lookup yields CDR1 SGHTA and CDR2 FQGTGA. The CDR3 runs to 13 residues. The V gene lost 5 bases and the J gene lost 4 bases, with 8 bases spanning the gap. The CDR3 here is CASSRAVTGELFF. DNA of the CDR3: TGTGCCAGCAGCCGAGCGGTCACCGGGGAGCTGTTTTTT.

This clonotype was seen at least ten times. Written as DNA, the CDR3 is TGCAGCGTTGAGTTGACGGACTACGAGCAGTACTTC. Protein sequence: CSVELTDYEQYF. The chain is built from TRBV29-1 and TRBJ2-7; no clear D. The germline V gene has CDR1 SQVTM and CDR2 ANQGSEA. Trimming pared 3 bases from V and 3 bases from J, leaving 9 bases between. The length of the CDR3 is 12 residues.

The table lists this clonotype with a few counts. V usage is TRBV6-1 and J usage is TRBJ1-1; D is ambiguous. CDR1 is MNHNS and CDR2 is SASEGT in the germline V gene. Trimming stripped 3 bases from V and 1 base from J, with 3 bases between. CDR3 length: 12 residues. CDR3 sequence: CASSEWNTEAFF. The CDR3 nucleotides read TGTGCCAGCAGTGAGTGGAACACTGAAGCTTTCTTT.

Written as DNA, the CDR3 is TGTGCCAGCAGTTATCGACAGGGAAACACCGGGGAGCTGTTTTTT. Protein sequence: CASSYRQGNTGELFF. The rearrangement uses TRBV6-5 and TRBJ2-2; 7 nucleotides align to TRBD1. Looked up from germline, CDR1 is MNHEY and CDR2 is SVGAGI. CDR3 length: 15 residues. J was trimmed by 2 bases and V by 3 bases; bases with no gene match: 3.

This clonotype was counted between two and nine times. The rearrangement uses TRBV4-3 and TRBJ1-1; perhaps TRBD1 as D (6 bases). The V gene's germline CDR1 is LGHNA and CDR2 YSLEER. V was clipped by 0 bases and J by 3 bases, with 11 bases between them. The CDR3 contains 15 residues. CDR3 sequence reads: CASSQDGGGHTEAFF. The CDR3 nucleotides are TGCGCCAGCAGCCAAGATGGTGGGGGCCACACTGAAGCTTTCTTT.

V gene TRBV4-3 combines with J gene TRBJ1-4; D remains unclear. Germline values: CDR1 LGHNA, CDR2 YSLEER. The CDR3 is made up of 15 amino acids. The V end lost 0 bases, the J end lost 0 bases, and 5 bases lay between the germline ends. The CDR3 reads CASSQDGATNEKLFF. The CDR3 nucleotides read TGCGCCAGCAGCCAAGACGGAGCAACTAATGAAAAACTGTTTTTT.

This chain uses TRBV4-3 with TRBJ1-1; D uncertain. The V end was cut by 0 bases, the J end by 1 base, with 9 bases between. The CDR3 runs to 15 residues. Germline assignment: CDR1 LGHNA and CDR2 YSLEER. Here the CDR3 reads CASSQDHRTNTEAFF. The CDR3, as DNA: TGCGCCAGCAGCCAAGATCATCGGACGAACACTGAAGCTTTCTTT.

The rearrangement links TRBV7-2 to TRBJ1-2; D is undetermined. V lost 8 bases and J 3 bases, leaving 10 bases between the germline ends. The CDR3 spans 12 residues. Germline CDR1 reads SGHTA; CDR2 reads FQGNSA. In DNA form, the CDR3 reads TGTGCCAGCGCCTCCAGCGACTATGGCTACACCTTC. Translated, it gives CASASSDYGYTF. Variable domain in full (rest from reference TRBV7-2 and TRBJ1-2): GAGVSQSPSNKVTEKGKDVELRCDPISGHTALYWYRQSLGQGLEFLIYFQGNSAPDKSGLPSDRFSAERTGGSVSTLTIQRTQQEDSAVYLCASASSDYGYTFGSGTRLTVV.

The rearrangement links TRBV4-2 to TRBJ2-7, with 12 bases identical to TRBD2. The CDR3 sequence is 15 residues long. Germline trimming cut 1 base from V and 5 bases from J; bases unmatched to any gene: 3. Germline-derived CDR1 and CDR2 are LGHNA and YNFKEQ. CDR3 residues: CASSQASGGANEQYF. CDR3 bases: TGTGCCAGCAGCCAAGCTAGCGGGGGGGCAAACGAGCAGTACTTC.

This clonotype was detected a few times. The gene calls are TRBV4-3 and TRBJ1-1; D is ambiguous. Germline-derived CDR1 and CDR2 are LGHNA and YSLEER. The CDR3 is 14 amino acids. V lost 1 base, J lost 4 bases, and 10 bases lay in between. Written as DNA, the CDR3 is TGCGCCAGCAGCCAAGGGAGGGTGGGCACTGAAGCTTTCTTT. Protein: CASSQGRVGTEAFF.

This clonotype was counted only a few times. This sequence joins TRBV12-3 or TRBV12-4 and TRBJ1-1, with TRBD1 as a possible D gene (5 bases). Trimming cost V 3 bases and J 8 bases, with 13 bases left between them. The CDR3 is 13 residues long. CDR3 sequence (DNA): TGTGCCAGCAGTTTGAGGCAGGGCCCCGAAGCTTTCTTT. It encodes CASSLRQGPEAFF.

This clonotype was recorded a few times. The chain combines TRBV5-1 with TRBJ1-4, with D unresolved. Trimming left V 2 bases short and J 5 bases short, with 13 bases between. In germline, CDR1 is SGHRS, CDR2 YFSETQ. The CDR3 loop spans 15 amino acids. In DNA, the CDR3 is TGCGCCAGCAGCTTATCCCTTCCAAGGAATGAAAAACTGTTTTTT. It codes for CASSLSLPRNEKLFF.

This clonotype was counted between two and nine times. The gene calls are TRBV7-2 and TRBJ2-3, with 11 bases matching TRBD2. CDR1 is SGHTA, CDR2 FQGNSA, per germline. J lost 7 bases, V lost 5 bases, and 5 bases had no gene match. The CDR3 is made up of 14 amino acids. The CDR3 region is CASSQTSGENTQYF. CDR3 DNA sequence: TGTGCCAGCAGCCAGACTAGCGGGGAGAATACGCAGTATTTT.

This rearrangement joins TRBV7-9 to TRBJ2-3; D not resolved. V was cut by 5 bases and J by 2 bases, with 8 bases left in between. The CDR3 is 13 amino acids. Germline V gene lookup returns CDR1 SEHNR and CDR2 FQNEAQ (reference sequence). The CDR3 sequence is CASSAYNTDTQYF. CDR3 in DNA: TGTGCCAGCAGCGCCTACAACACAGATACGCAGTATTTT.

The table lists this clonotype with a few counts. The V call is TRBV11-1, the J call TRBJ1-1; TRBD1 is a possible D gene (5 bases). V dropped 7 bases and J dropped 4 bases, with 19 bases sitting between them. CDR1 SGHAT and CDR2 FQDESV come from the germline V gene (reference sequence). The CDR3 spans 15 residues. This CDR3 reads CASTPGGRVLTEAFF. CDR3 sequence (DNA): TGTGCCAGCACCCCCGGAGGCAGGGTGCTCACTGAAGCTTTCTTT. Supplemented by reference TRBV11-1 and TRBJ1-1, the full variable domain reads EAEVAQSPRYKITEKSQAVAFWCDPISGHATLYWYRQILGQGPELLVQFQDESVVDDSQLPKDRFSAERLKGVDSTLKIQPAELGDSAMYLCASTPGGRVLTEAFFGQGTRLTVV.

The chain joins TRBV7-3 to TRBJ1-2; weak D call: TRBD1 (6 bases). Trimming cost V 5 bases and J 7 bases, with 14 bases left between them. The CDR3 covers 13 residues. The V gene's germline CDR1 is SGHTA and CDR2 FQGTGA. DNA of the CDR3: TGTGCCAGCAGCCGAGGGGGGGCATCTGGCTACACCTTC. It translates to CASSRGGASGYTF. The full variable domain, rest sourced from reference TRBV7-3 and TRBJ1-2, is GAGVSQTPSNKVTEKGKYVELRCDPISGHTALYWYRQSLGQGPEFLIYFQGTGAADDSGLPNDRFFAVRPEGSVSTLKIQRTERGDSAVYLCASSRGGASGYTFGSGTRLTVV.

V and J are TRBV20-1 and TRBJ1-1, with no clear D. This CDR3 contains 15 residues. The germline gives CDR1 DFQATT, CDR2 SNEGSKA (reference sequence). Trimming pared 0 bases from V and 1 base from J, leaving 12 bases between. The CDR3 sequence is CSARDGQFSNTEAFF. The CDR3 DNA is TGCAGTGCTAGAGATGGCCAGTTTTCGAACACTGAAGCTTTCTTT.

This clonotype was counted only a few times. The V call is TRBV2, the J call TRBJ2-7; maybe TRBD1 (5 bases). Germline CDR1 reads SNHLY; CDR2 reads FYNNEI. Trimming pared 0 bases from V and 5 bases from J, leaving 8 bases between. This CDR3 has 13 residues. The CDR3 is CASSEALRDEQYV. The CDR3 nucleotides are TGTGCCAGCAGTGAAGCGCTCAGGGACGAGCAGTACGTC.

This clonotype has ten or more counts. CDR3 residues: CSARDRISSYEQYV. The CDR3, as DNA: TGCAGTGCTAGAGATCGGATTAGCTCCTACGAGCAGTACGTC. The chain joins TRBV20-1 to TRBJ2-7; D gene ambiguous. V was cut by 0 bases and J by 0 bases, with 9 bases left in between. This CDR3 is 14 amino acids long. Germline V lookup: CDR1 DFQATT, CDR2 SNEGSKA (reference sequence).

A few counts support this clonotype. The chain has TRBV20-1 and TRBJ2-7, with 7 bases lining up with TRBD1. Per the germline V gene, CDR1 is DFQATT and CDR2 is SNEGSKA (reference sequence). The CDR3 runs to 12 residues. The V gene end was trimmed by 6 bases and the J gene end by 2 bases; junction bases not matched to a gene: 4. The CDR3 bases are TGCAGTGCCATGACAGGGCCCTACGAGCAGTACTTC. This encodes CSAMTGPYEQYF.

This clonotype occurred many times. V and J are TRBV20-1 and TRBJ1-1; D call uncertain. The CDR3 is made up of 15 amino acids. The V end lost 6 bases, the J end lost 0 bases, and 17 bases lay between the germline ends. Germline V gene sequence: CDR1 DFQATT, CDR2 SNEGSKA (reference sequence). CDR3 coding DNA: TGCAGTGCCCCTATAGTCGGGCTAATGAACACTGAAGCTTTCTTT. This gives the protein CSAPIVGLMNTEAFF.

This chain uses TRBV18 with TRBJ2-7; D is unclear. V was cut by 2 bases and J by 7 bases, with 9 bases left in between. The CDR3 runs 12 residues. Germline V gives CDR1 KGHSH, CDR2 LQKENI. The CDR3 sequence is CASSPDAAEQYF. Written as DNA, the CDR3 is TGTGCCAGCTCACCAGACGCGGCTGAGCAGTACTTC. Full variable domain (outside the CDR3, taken from reference TRBV18 and TRBJ2-7): NAGVMQNPRHLVRRRGQEARLRCSPMKGHSHVYWYRQLPEEGLKFMVYLQKENIIDESGMPKERFSAEFPKEGPSILRIQQVVRGDSAAYFCASSPDAAEQYFGPGTRLTVT.